This T cell receptor beta chain emerged from a study of spatial heterogeneity in lung cancer. TCRdb used MiXCR to reprocess the 5' RACE reads, holding one entry per CDR3 protein. The sample yields some 64,000 distinct CDR3 sequences, about 8% seen once. The time point was: sample taken at primary tumor resection. Researchers sequenced whole RNA taken from tumor, nontumor lung or frozen PBMC without sorting. The germline V gene encodes CDR1 SGHRS and CDR2 YFSETQ. V was pared by 5 bases and J by 5 bases, with 11 bases between. The CDR3 covers 14 residues. This receptor was identified in a female donor with early-stage non-small cell lung cancer. Sequenced here: PBMCs, sampled at surgery. The gene calls are TRBV5-1 and TRBJ1-6, with D hard to call. DNA of the CDR3: TGCGCCAGCAGGGACGGCCGGAATAATTCACCCCTCCACTTT. Amino acid sequence: CASRDGRNNSPLHF.